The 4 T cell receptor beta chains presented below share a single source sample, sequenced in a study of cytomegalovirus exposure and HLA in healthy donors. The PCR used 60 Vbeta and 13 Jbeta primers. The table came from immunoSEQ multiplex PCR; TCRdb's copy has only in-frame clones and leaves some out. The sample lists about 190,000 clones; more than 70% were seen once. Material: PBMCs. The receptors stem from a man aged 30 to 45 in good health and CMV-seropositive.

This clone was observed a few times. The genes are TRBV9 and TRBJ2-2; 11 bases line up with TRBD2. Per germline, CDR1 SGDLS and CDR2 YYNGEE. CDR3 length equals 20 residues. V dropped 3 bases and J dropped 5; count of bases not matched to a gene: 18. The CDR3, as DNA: TGTGCCAGCAGCGGAGACCCCAATCAACTAGCGGGGGCCGTTACCGGGGAGCTGTTTTTT. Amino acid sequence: CASSGDPNQLAGAVTGELFF.

In nucleotides, the CDR3 is TGTGCCAGCAGCTTGGAAGGGGTGGAGACCCAGTACTTC. It translates to CASSLEGVETQYF. The rearrangement uses TRBV5-4 and TRBJ2-5; TRBD1 might be the D (5 bases). The CDR3 is 13 residues long. With 0 bases removed from V and 5 bases from J, the gap between germline ends came to 8 bases. Germline V gene lookup returns CDR1 SGHNT and CDR2 YYREEE (reference sequence).

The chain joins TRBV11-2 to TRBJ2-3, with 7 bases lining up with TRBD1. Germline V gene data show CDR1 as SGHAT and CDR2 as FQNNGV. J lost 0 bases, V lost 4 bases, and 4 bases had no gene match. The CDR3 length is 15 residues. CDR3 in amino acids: CASSSGQLSTDTQYF. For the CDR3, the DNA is TGTGCCAGCAGCTCGGGACAGCTAAGCACAGATACGCAGTATTTT.

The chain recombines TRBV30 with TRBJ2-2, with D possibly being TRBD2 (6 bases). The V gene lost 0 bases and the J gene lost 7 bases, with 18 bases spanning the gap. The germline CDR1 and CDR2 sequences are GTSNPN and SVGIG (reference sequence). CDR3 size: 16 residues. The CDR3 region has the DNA TGTGCCTGGAGTGTACCAGGGACTCCCATGAGCGGGGAGCTGTTTTTT. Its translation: CAWSVPGTPMSGELFF.